This entry lists 20 T cell receptor beta chains sequenced from one sample in a study of neurological immune-mediated disorders. The time point is: longitudinal time-point 2. TCRdb re-derived calls from the 5' RACE reads in MiXCR, one entry per CDR3 protein. The table lists some 87,000 distinct CDR3 sequences, roughly 13% of them singletons. The sample comprised PBMCs. Receptors originate from a female donor with HTLV-1-associated myelopathy (HAM/TSP).

A word on this clonotype: A much larger clone lies one base from this, so it may be a read error. The chain has TRBV9 and TRBJ2-3; TRBD2 agrees at 7 bases. Germline CDR1 is SGDLS and CDR2 is YYNGEE. This CDR3 has 14 amino acids. V lost 2 bases and J lost 4; bases outside the gene matches: 4. The CDR3 nucleotides read TGTGCCAGCAGCGTCAGCGGGGCCCCAGATACGCAGTATTTT. As protein: CASSVSGAPDTQYF.

The sample holds many counts of this clonotype. The V call is TRBV5-1, the J call TRBJ2-7, with D perhaps assigned TRBD1 or TRBD2 (5 bases each). Per the germline V gene, CDR1 is SGHRS and CDR2 is YFSETQ. Trimming removed 5 bases at V and 2 bases at J, with 14 bases between. The CDR3 consists of 14 residues. CDR3 DNA: TGCGCCAGCAGACCCGGGACGGTAACCTACGAGCAGTACTTC. It is translated as CASRPGTVTYEQYF.

This clonotype was observed a few times. This chain links TRBV7-6 with TRBJ1-4, with D tentatively TRBD1 (6 bases). The germline V gene has CDR1 SGHVS and CDR2 FNYEAQ. This CDR3 comprises 16 residues. V lost 4 bases to trimming and J lost 4 bases, with 16 bases between them. This chain's CDR3 is CASSSAAGQNNEKLFF. CDR3 DNA: TGTGCCAGCAGCTCCGCGGCCGGACAGAATAATGAAAAACTGTTTTTT. Full variable domain (rest looked up from reference TRBV7-6 and TRBJ1-4): GAGVSQSPRYKVTKRGQDVALRCDPISGHVSLYWYRQALGQGPEFLTYFNYEAQQDKSGLPNDRFSAERPEGSISTLTIQRTEQRDSAMYRCASSSAAGQNNEKLFFGSGTQLSVL.

The table lists this clonotype with many counts. The chain recombines TRBV5-1 with TRBJ2-2; 8 bases map to TRBD1. Per the germline V gene, CDR1 is SGHRS and CDR2 is YFSETQ. The CDR3 contains 15 residues. Trimming removed 2 bases from V and 4 bases from J; junction bases left unmatched: 4. CDR3 in amino acids: CASSFRDRGTGELFF. For the CDR3, the DNA is TGCGCCAGCAGCTTTCGTGACAGGGGCACCGGGGAGCTGTTTTTT.

The table lists this clonotype with many counts. CDR3 sequence: CSGGQQNTEAFF. The CDR3 nucleotides are TGCAGCGGAGGACAGCAGAACACTGAAGCTTTCTTT. This sequence joins TRBV29-1 and TRBJ1-1; a weak D match, TRBD1 (6 bases). Between the trimmed V and J ends, which lost 7 bases and 1 base, there was a span of 10 bases. Germline values: CDR1 SQVTM, CDR2 ANQGSEA. The CDR3 is 12 residues long.

In this sample, this clonotype turned up many times. CDR3 in amino acids: CASSFRSSGGGTDTQYF. The CDR3 DNA is TGTGCCAGCAGCTTCCGGTCGAGCGGGGGGGGCACAGATACGCAGTATTTT. This rearrangement joins TRBV5-6 to TRBJ2-3; TRBD2 matches at 10 bases. This CDR3 region has 17 residues. The junction had 7 bases not matched to a gene; V was cut back by 2 bases and J by 1 base. Per germline, CDR1 SGHDT and CDR2 YYEEEE.

This clonotype has at least ten counts. The chain combines TRBV3-1 with TRBJ1-4; tentative D call: TRBD1 (5 bases). The germline V gene has CDR1 LGHDT and CDR2 YNNKEL (reference sequence). This CDR3 is 15 amino acids long. V was shortened by 5 bases and J by 3 bases, with 13 bases between the two germline ends. CDR3 sequence (DNA): TGTGCCAGCAGCGCGAGGGGCCCGGCTAATGAAAAACTGTTTTTT. Protein: CASSARGPANEKLFF. Complete variable domain (other parts from reference TRBV3-1 and TRBJ1-4): DTAVSQTPKYLVTQMGNDKSIKCEQNLGHDTMYWYKQDSKKFLKIMFSYNNKELIINETVPNRFSPKSPDKAHLNLHINSLELGDSAVYFCASSARGPANEKLFFGSGTQLSVL.

This clonotype occurred many times. The V call is TRBV5-1, the J call TRBJ2-1; TRBD2 might be the D (6 bases). Trimming cost V 4 bases and J 8 bases, with 19 bases left between them. Per the germline V gene, CDR1 is SGHRS and CDR2 is YFSETQ. The CDR3 contains 15 residues. The CDR3 loop reads CASSRGGVYGYEQFF. The DNA for the CDR3 is TGCGCCAGCAGCCGTGGAGGGGTTTATGGATATGAGCAGTTCTTC. Complete variable domain (other parts from reference TRBV5-1 and TRBJ2-1): KAGVTQTPRYLIKTRGQQVTLSCSPISGHRSVSWYQQTPGQGLQFLFEYFSETQRNKGNFPGRFSGRQFSNSRSEMNVSTLELGDSALYLCASSRGGVYGYEQFFGPGTRLTVL.

This clonotype is judged medium-sized (0.01 to 0.1%). The chain is built from TRBV7-2 and TRBJ2-5, with D possibly called TRBD1 or TRBD2 (7 bases each). Trimming cost V 5 bases and J 4 bases, with 20 bases left between them. There are 16 residues in the CDR3. Looked up from germline, CDR1 is SGHTA and CDR2 is FQGNSA. CDR3 sequence: CASSLARGGNRETQYF. For the CDR3, the DNA is TGTGCCAGCAGCCTCGCCAGGGGGGGAAATCGAGAGACCCAGTACTTC.

A word on this clonotype: This may be a read error: a much more frequent sequence differs by one nucleotide. CDR3 DNA: TGTGCCAGCAGCCCCTCCGGGGGACAGATGGATGAGCAGTTCTTC. The encoded protein is CASSPSGGQMDEQFF. V gene TRBV9 combines with J gene TRBJ2-1; possible D gene TRBD1, 7 bases. The CDR3 has 15 amino acids. Germline lookup yields CDR1 SGDLS and CDR2 YYNGEE. Between the trimmed V and J ends, which lost 4 bases and 8 bases, there was a span of 19 bases.

This clonotype was seen only a few times. The chain recombines TRBV5-1 with TRBJ1-1, with D uncertain. This CDR3 has 13 amino acids. V was pared by 1 base and J by 5 bases, with 9 bases between. The germline V gene encodes CDR1 SGHRS and CDR2 YFSETQ. In DNA, the CDR3 is TGCGCCAGCAGCTTGAATCCAGAAACTGAAGCTTTCTTT. Translation: CASSLNPETEAFF.

Ten or more counts support this clonotype. The chain joins TRBV5-6 to TRBJ2-1; TRBD1 aligns across 9 bases. With 4 bases clipped from V and 6 bases from J, the junction kept 8 bases outside the gene matches. CDR1 and CDR2 from the germline V gene are SGHDT and YYEEEE. The CDR3 spans 15 residues. In nucleotides, the CDR3 is TGTGCCAGCAGCCCGGGACAGGGCCTCTCCAATGAGCAGTTCTTC. Translation: CASSPGQGLSNEQFF.

This clonotype showed up many times. The chain combines TRBV11-2 with TRBJ2-1, with a possible D match to TRBD1 (5 bases). Trimming pared 6 bases from V and 6 bases from J, leaving 9 bases between. The CDR3 has 12 amino acids. From germline, CDR1 is SGHAT and CDR2 FQNNGV. The CDR3, as DNA: TGTGCCAGCAGTCCTCAGGGCAATGAGCAGTTCTTC. This encodes CASSPQGNEQFF.

This clonotype was counted a few times. At one boundary the junction diverges from the germline segment, which might be a read error. This rearrangement joins TRBV5-1 to TRBJ2-4, with D possibly being TRBD1 (7 bases). The CDR3 totals 14 residues. Germline assignment: CDR1 SGHRS and CDR2 YFSETQ. CDR3 DNA: TGCGCCAGCAGCTTGGAAGGGGGCGTGAAGGAAGCGGGCTTC. It translates to CASSLEGGVKEAGF. Filled out from reference TRBV5-1 and TRBJ2-4, the complete variable domain reads KAGVTQTPRYLIKTRGQQVTLSCSPISGHRSVSWYQQTPGQGLQFLFEYFSETQRNKGNFPGRFSGRQFSNSRSEMNVSTLELGDSALYLCASSLEGGVKEAGFGAGTRLSVL.

This clonotype was picked up many times. The V and J genes are TRBV28 and TRBJ2-1; 7 bases match TRBD1. The germline gives CDR1 MDHEN, CDR2 SYDVKM. The trim removed 4 bases at V and 1 base at J, leaving 7 bases unmatched. The CDR3 is 16 residues long. The CDR3 nucleotides are TGTGCCAGCAGTTACATAGGGGGCCAGTCCTACAATGAGCAGTTCTTC. Encoded protein: CASSYIGGQSYNEQFF.

The rearrangement links TRBV12-3 or TRBV12-4 to TRBJ1-5, with D maybe TRBD1 (5 bases). V gave up 6 bases and J gave up 7 bases, with 13 bases separating them. The CDR3 consists of 13 residues. As DNA, the CDR3 is TGTGCCAGCAGGCTGGGGGGGGAACAGCCCCAGCATTTT. Its translation: CASRLGGEQPQHF.

This clonotype was counted at least ten times. This chain links TRBV10-3 with TRBJ2-7, with D perhaps matching TRBD1 (6 bases). V shed 8 bases and J shed 3 bases, with 8 bases lying between them. There are 11 residues in the CDR3. CDR1 is ENHRY, CDR2 SYGVKD, per germline. The CDR3 DNA is TGTGCCATCGGACAGAGCTACGAGCAGTACTTC. This codes for CAIGQSYEQYF.

This chain connects TRBV6-2 or TRBV6-3 to TRBJ2-7, with 10 bases lining up with TRBD1. Germline CDR1 and CDR2: MNHEY and SVGEGT. The CDR3 contains 15 residues. V lost 2 bases, J lost 9 bases, and 10 bases stayed unmatched. CDR3 loop: CASSYRTGTGARQYF. CDR3 nucleotides: TGTGCCAGCAGTTACCGGACCGGGACAGGGGCGAGGCAGTACTTC.

Within the sample, this clonotype is medium-sized (0.01 to 0.1%). This chain uses TRBV10-3 with TRBJ2-7; 9 bases align to TRBD1. This CDR3 spans 15 amino acids. The V and J ends lost 2 bases and 4 bases, in that order; junction bases with no gene match: 6. Germline V gene lookup returns CDR1 ENHRY and CDR2 SYGVKD. The CDR3 sequence is CAISEGDRALYEQYF. As DNA, the CDR3 is TGTGCCATCAGTGAGGGGGACAGGGCTTTATACGAGCAGTACTTC.

This clonotype was observed many times. This chain uses TRBV29-1 with TRBJ2-3; TRBD2 is a possible D gene (5 bases). Trimming removed 4 bases from V and 2 bases from J, with 10 bases in between. Germline-derived CDR1 and CDR2 are SQVTM and ANQGSEA. This CDR3 comprises 13 residues. The CDR3 region has the DNA TGCAGCGTTGCTTCGGGAATCACAGATACGCAGTATTTT. Amino acids: CSVASGITDTQYF.